This T cell receptor beta chain was sequenced in a study of CD8 T cells in Susac syndrome (dated 2019 in TCRdb). Study-wide context: Whether CD8+ T cell activation and differentiation in Susac syndrome was antigen driven was tested using repertoire sequencing. CD8+ T cell repertoire clonality was compared between around eleven healthy donors, some 14 Susac syndrome patients and roughly 15 multiple sclerosis patients. The investigation overall reported the following: The number of individuals in the TCR sequencing and HLA analysis was acknowledged as relatively small.

Peripheral blood CD8+ and CD4+ T cells from healthy donors, Susac syndrome patients and multiple sclerosis patients were profiled by high-throughput TCR beta sequencing. The multiple sclerosis controls were treatment-naive patients whose relapsing-remitting disease, either stable or active, fulfilled the revised McDonald criteria. Bulk CD8+ and CD4+ T cells were purified by magnetic negative isolation, whereas CD8+ TEMRA cells were enriched by FACS. Blood was collected in EDTA tubes and processed within 24 hours, with PBMCs isolated through density gradient centrifugation. PBMCs intended for TCR sequencing were frozen in liquid nitrogen and were later thawed in a 37 degrees C water bath. The sorted or isolated CD4+, CD8+ and CD8+ TEMRA cells had a purity of 90% or higher. V is clipped by 1 base and J by 4 bases, and the sequence between their germline boundaries is 14 bases long. CDR1 and CDR2 are drawn from the germline V gene (reference sequence): SEHNR, FQNEAQ. From the cysteine through the phenylalanine, the CDR3 covers 15 amino acids. This entry keeps only the CDR3 DNA: 45 bases, framed from base 1.

This clonotype was picked up a small number of times. The clone's antigen remains unknown. The input lacks base qualities; no much larger clone sits a single base away. RNA was extracted using the RNeasy kit, and roughly 0.5 to 1 microgram was reverse transcribed with random hexamers. The immunoSEQ multiplex PCR assay, covering 54 Vbeta and 13 Jbeta segments, was used to amplify TCR beta CDR3 regions. To correct PCR amplification bias, a synthetic template baseline was used for both primer optimization and computational correction. Processing in the source paper ran as follows. Reads were annotated to V, D and J genes according to IMGT and were analyzed with immunoSEQ Analyzer, with only productive sequences retained. Clonality was computed as one minus Shannon entropy normalized by log2 of the number of productive unique sequences. For each patient and control, public and private clones were evaluated among the 100 most prevalent clones. Clones were defined as Susac-specific when absent from the healthy and MS cohorts, from approximately 1,100 published viral clones and from other ImmuneACCESS disease sequences. The raw public data were reprocessed by TCRdb itself: fastp quality trimming at Q25, MiXCR clonotype calling, in-frame beta chains only. Rows with one shared CDR3 protein collapse into an entry with the most common genes and DNA. TCRdb assigned the V and J calls; the authors' analysis was not used. This sample comprises 400,000 or so distinct CDR3 sequences, 75% to 90% of them detected only once. The top ten clonotypes cover about 0.12% of the sample.

Material: CD8+ T cells from PBMCs. The sequence is built from TRBV7-9 and TRBJ2-7; confidence is insufficient to name the D gene. This sequence was found in a human donor with multiple sclerosis. The sequence in DNA is TGTGCCAGCAGCTTAGTTGGCGCCACAGATTACGAGCAGTACTTC. It specifies CASSLVGATDYEQYF.